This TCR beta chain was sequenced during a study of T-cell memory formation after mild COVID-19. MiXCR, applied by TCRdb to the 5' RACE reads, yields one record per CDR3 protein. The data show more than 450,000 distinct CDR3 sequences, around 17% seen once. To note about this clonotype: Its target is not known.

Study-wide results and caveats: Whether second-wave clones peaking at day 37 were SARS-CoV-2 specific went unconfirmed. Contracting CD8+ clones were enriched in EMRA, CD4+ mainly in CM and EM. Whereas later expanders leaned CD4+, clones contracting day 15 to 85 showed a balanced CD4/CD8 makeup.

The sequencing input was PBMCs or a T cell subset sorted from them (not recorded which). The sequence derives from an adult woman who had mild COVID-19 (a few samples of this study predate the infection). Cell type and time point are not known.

As DNA, the CDR3 is TGTGCCACCAGCAGAGCGTCCCAGGGAGGAGATGGCTACACCTTC. It specifies CATSRASQGGDGYTF. This chain links TRBV15 with TRBJ1-2; TRBD1 is a possible D gene (5 bases). Trimming removed 1 base from V and 6 bases from J, with 15 bases in between. The germline V gene has CDR1 LNHNV and CDR2 YYDKDF (reference sequence). CDR3 length: 15 amino acids.